What follows are 5 T cell receptor beta chains derived from one specimen sequenced in a study of blood T cell repertoires in COVID-19. Only in-frame clones appear in the TCRdb table, and some are missing; sequencing was by immunoSEQ multiplex PCR. In the table there are 200,000 or so clones, 81% of which are singletons. The sequencing input was peripheral blood. These receptors all stem from a woman of 80 years or more with COVID-19, enrolled during active disease.

This chain joins TRBV5-1 and TRBJ1-4; 8 positions agree with TRBD1. The CDR3 is 15 amino acids. The J segment lost 5 bases and the V segment lost 0 bases, leaving 3 bases of the junction unmatched. Germline CDR1 and CDR2: SGHRS and YFSETQ. CDR3 amino acids: CASSLEGQENEKLFF. In DNA form, the CDR3 reads TGCGCCAGCAGCTTGGAGGGACAGGAAAATGAAAAACTGTTTTTT.

This clone came up a few times. DNA of the CDR3: TGTGCCAGCAGCCAAGATCACCTAGCGGCGGGCTACGAGCAGTACTTC. The encoded protein is CASSQDHLAAGYEQYF. The V call is TRBV4-2, the J call TRBJ2-7; TRBD2 agrees at 7 bases. Germline loops: CDR1 LGHNA, CDR2 YNFKEQ. This CDR3 has 16 residues. The V segment lost 0 bases and the J segment 3 bases; nucleotides outside the gene matches: 8.

The chain uses TRBV15 and TRBJ2-2; D perhaps matches TRBD1 (6 bases). Germline V gene lookup returns CDR1 LNHNV and CDR2 YYDKDF (reference sequence). The CDR3 consists of 15 residues. V lost 4 bases, J lost 4 bases, and 13 bases lay in between. The CDR3 protein is CATSIQGVGTGELFF. The CDR3 nucleotides read TGTGCCACCAGCATACAGGGTGTCGGCACCGGGGAGCTGTTTTTT. Supplemented by reference TRBV15 and TRBJ2-2, the full variable domain reads DAMVIQNPRYQVTQFGKPVTLSCSQTLNHNVMYWYQQKSSQAPKLLFHYYDKDFNNEADTPDNFQSRRPNTSFCFLDIRSPGLGDTAMYLCATSIQGVGTGELFFGEGSRLTVL.

V gene TRBV19 combines with J gene TRBJ1-2, with 7 nucleotides matching TRBD1. Looked up from germline, CDR1 is LNHDA and CDR2 is SQIVND (reference sequence). The CDR3 has 16 amino acids. The trim removed 6 bases at V and 8 bases at J, leaving 18 bases unmatched. The CDR3 DNA is TGTGCCAGTAGGCCTGCAGACAGGGTAGCACTAAGGGGCTACACCTTC. Translating gives CASRPADRVALRGYTF.

This clone appeared a few times. The chain employs TRBV5-1 and TRBJ2-7; 8 nucleotides match TRBD2. V lost 2 bases, J lost 5 bases, and 6 bases stayed unmatched. The CDR3 spans 14 residues. Germline V CDR1 and CDR2: SGHRS, YFSETQ. The CDR3 bases are TGCGCCAGCAGCTTCACGGGACTAGAAGACGAGCAGTACTTC. Translation: CASSFTGLEDEQYF.